Following are 10 T cell receptor beta chains from one sample sequenced in a study of vaccination effects on CD4 cells after COVID-19. Their cognate antigens are unknown. Using viral peptide pools, the ViraFEST assay grew out antigen-specific CD4+ T cells prior to sequencing. Researchers isolated CD4+ T cells once roughly ten days of culture had elapsed. Each person got two doses of an mRNA SARS-CoV-2 vaccine, BNT162b2 or mRNA-1273. Generated by immunoSEQ multiplex PCR, the TCRdb table keeps only in-frame clones and is missing some. The data show about 24,000 clones, around 70% seen once. The input for sequencing was CD4+ T cells from PBMCs cultured with SARS-CoV-2 spike peptides, taken after COVID-19 vaccination. Source of these receptors: a human donor who received a COVID-19 vaccine.

V gene TRBV6-6 combines with J gene TRBJ2-5; 9 bases are shared with TRBD1. Trimming at V came to 2 bases and at J to 1 base, leaving 5 bases not matched to a gene. This CDR3 spans 16 amino acids. Looked up from germline, CDR1 is MNHNY and CDR2 is SVGAGI (reference sequence). The CDR3 region has the DNA TGTGCCAGCAGTTACGGACAGGGGACCCTCCAAGAGACCCAGTACTTC. The encoded protein is CASSYGQGTLQETQYF.

In its sample, this clone was seen a few times. The chain links TRBV10-1 to TRBJ1-1, with D perhaps matching TRBD1 (6 bases). CDR1 WNHNN and CDR2 SYGVQD come from the germline V gene (reference sequence). V shed 10 bases and J shed 4 bases, with 22 bases lying between them. This CDR3 contains 15 residues. CDR3 sequence reads: CAKLVHRVGSTEAFF. For the CDR3, the DNA is TGCGCCAAACTAGTCCACAGGGTAGGAAGCACTGAAGCTTTCTTT.

V gene TRBV30 combines with J gene TRBJ1-5; possible D gene TRBD1, 6 bases. The CDR3 covers 14 residues. V lost 3 bases to trimming and J lost 6 bases, with 15 bases between them. Per the germline V gene, CDR1 is GTSNPN and CDR2 is SVGIG (reference sequence). The CDR3 region has the DNA TGTGCCTGGAGCCAAGTTACAGGGCCTCAGCCCCAGCATTTT. Its translation: CAWSQVTGPQPQHF. Based on the CDR3 plus reference TRBV30 and TRBJ1-5, the full variable domain is SQTIHQWPATLVQPVGSPLSLECTVEGTSNPNLYWYRQAAGRGLQLLFYSVGIGQISSEVPQNLSASRPQDRQFILSSKKLLLSDSGFYLCAWSQVTGPQPQHFGDGTRLSIL.

CDR3 loop: CASSPRGSGLEQYF. The DNA for the CDR3 is TGTGCCAGCTCACCACGGGGGTCCGGGCTCGAGCAGTACTTC. The chain couples TRBV18 to TRBJ2-7; either TRBD1 or TRBD2 may supply D (5 bases each). V lost 1 base, J lost 6 bases, and 13 bases lay in between. The germline V gene encodes CDR1 KGHSH and CDR2 LQKENI. The CDR3 totals 14 residues.

The chain carries TRBV27 and TRBJ2-1; the D call may be TRBD1 or TRBD2 (5 bases each). Germline loops: CDR1 MNHEY, CDR2 SMNVEV (reference sequence). CDR3 length equals 15 residues. The V end lost 5 bases, the J end lost 6 bases, and 17 bases lay between the germline ends. The CDR3 region has the DNA TGTGCCAGCAGTCCCCTCCGGGGCGCCTCCAATGAGCAGTTCTTC. Its protein product is CASSPLRGASNEQFF.

J is TRBJ1-5 and V is TRBV6-5; D is unclear. The CDR3 totals 15 residues. Trimming cost V 0 bases and J 7 bases, with 13 bases left between them. The germline V gene encodes CDR1 MNHEY and CDR2 SVGAGI. The chain's CDR3 is CASSYSIGSDQPQHF. DNA for the CDR3: TGTGCCAGCAGTTACTCTATAGGGTCGGACCAGCCCCAGCATTTT.

The CDR3 sequence is CASSFRQGGTQYF. The CDR3 nucleotides are TGTGCCAGCAGTTTCAGACAGGGAGGTACGCAGTATTTT. The chain uses TRBV12-3 or TRBV12-4 and TRBJ2-3; the D gene is possibly TRBD1 (7 bases). The CDR3 has 13 amino acids. V lost 3 bases and J lost 8, with 12 bases in between.

The chain combines TRBV6-5 with TRBJ2-5; 7 positions match TRBD2. The CDR3 has 14 amino acids. Looked up from germline, CDR1 is MNHEY and CDR2 is SVGAGI. J lost 2 bases, V lost 8 bases, and 8 bases had no gene match. The CDR3 spells CASSEGTIQETQYF. CDR3 DNA sequence: TGTGCCAGCTCCGAAGGGACTATTCAAGAGACCCAGTACTTC.

This clone has more than one count but fewer than ten. The gene calls are TRBV7-8 and TRBJ1-5, with TRBD1 identical over 9 bases. Germline V CDR1 and CDR2: SGHVS, FQNEAQ. The CDR3 covers 15 residues. V was clipped by 5 bases and J by 6 bases; unmatched bases: 8. CDR3 nucleotide sequence: TGTGCCAGCAGCCTTAGGGGACAGGGACGTCAGCCCCAGCATTTT. It codes for CASSLRGQGRQPQHF. The full variable domain, with the rest looked up from reference TRBV7-8 and TRBJ1-5, is GAGVSQSPRYKVAKRGQDVALRCDPISGHVSLFWYQQALGQGPEFLTYFQNEAQLDKSGLPSDRFFAERPEGSVSTLKIQRTQQEDSAVYLCASSLRGQGRQPQHFGDGTRLSIL.

V usage is TRBV20-1 and J usage is TRBJ2-3, with 8 positions matching TRBD2. Germline V gives CDR1 DFQATT, CDR2 SNEGSKA (reference sequence). This CDR3 has 21 residues. The V gene end was trimmed by 3 bases and the J gene end by 0 bases; junction bases not matched to a gene: 23. DNA of the CDR3: TGCAGTGCTAGTGCCCCCTTCCTAGCGGGTGAAGCCCCTGTTAGCACAGATACGCAGTATTTT. Its protein product is CSASAPFLAGEAPVSTDTQYF.